These 24 T cell receptor beta chains originate from one sample sequenced in a study of molecular identifiers for immune sequencing clone quantification. TCRdb used MiXCR to reprocess the PCR reads, holding one entry per CDR3 protein. The table includes tens of thousands of distinct CDR3 sequences, more than 20% detected once. The specimen sequenced was naive CD8+ T cells from blood, with Jurkat cell RNA spiked in. Subset indicated: FACS-sorted CD8+CD4-CCR7+CD45RA+ naive T cells. The receptors here all came from a human donor in good health. Some libraries in this study had Jurkat cell RNA spiked in.

This clonotype was counted at least ten times. V gene TRBV13 combines with J gene TRBJ1-1; 9 bases are a match to TRBD1. Looked up from germline, CDR1 is PRHDT and CDR2 is FYEKMQ (reference sequence). This CDR3 region has 14 residues. Trimming at V came to 5 bases and at J to 5 bases, leaving 6 bases not matched to a gene. CDR3 sequence reads: CASSKGTGRTEAFF. As DNA, the CDR3 is TGTGCCAGCAGCAAAGGGACAGGGAGGACTGAAGCTTTCTTT.

This clonotype was counted ten times or more. This rearrangement joins TRBV24-1 to TRBJ2-7; D unclear. From germline, CDR1 is KGHDR and CDR2 SFDVKD. Trimming took 2 bases from V and 3 from J, leaving 1 base between them. This CDR3 is 11 amino acids long. The CDR3 DNA reads TGTGCCACCAGTGATTACTACGAGCAGTACTTC. Protein product: CATSDYYEQYF.

This clonotype was observed at least ten times. The rearrangement joins TRBV7-6 to TRBJ2-5; D perhaps matches TRBD2 (5 bases). The CDR3 is 14 amino acids. Trimming cost V 2 bases and J 1 base, with 8 bases left between them. Germline CDR1 SGHVS, CDR2 FNYEAQ. The CDR3 DNA reads TGTGCCAGCAGCTTAAATGCGGGCCAAGAGACCCAGTACTTC. This sequence encodes CASSLNAGQETQYF.

This clonotype was seen repeatedly, ten times or more. The chain links TRBV6-2 or TRBV6-3 to TRBJ2-3, with 8 bases lining up with TRBD1. The CDR3 runs to 16 residues. Trimming took 0 bases from V and 5 from J; bases not matched to a gene: 7. Germline-derived CDR1 and CDR2 are MNHEY and SVGEGT. The CDR3 is CASSYSPGTGGDTQYF. The CDR3 bases are TGTGCCAGCAGTTACTCCCCCGGGACAGGAGGAGATACGCAGTATTTT.

The sample holds many counts of this clonotype. The CDR3 DNA follows: TGTGCCAGCAGCTTTGGGACCGGGGAGCTGTTTTTT. Translating it yields CASSFGTGELFF. V is TRBV13 and J is TRBJ2-2, with no clear D. CDR1 and CDR2 from the germline V gene are PRHDT and FYEKMQ (reference sequence). This CDR3 is built from 12 residues. V was clipped by 3 bases and J by 5 bases, with 4 bases between them.

This clonotype has just one count. A much larger clone is a single base away; this may be a read error. This chain links TRBV20-1 with TRBJ2-7, with D possibly TRBD2 on 5 matching bases. The V and J ends lost 3 bases and 0 bases respectively, with 12 bases between them. The CDR3 length is 14 residues. CDR1 is DFQATT and CDR2 is SNEGSKA in the germline V gene (reference sequence). The CDR3 bases are TGCAGTGCTAGCCCGCCCGGGAACTCCTACGAGCAGTACTTC. Translation gives CSASPPGNSYEQYF.

This clonotype was detected many times. This chain uses TRBV15 with TRBJ2-7, with TRBD1 matching over 7 bases. The CDR3 runs 16 residues. After removal of 5 bases from V and 2 bases from J, the junction contained 12 bases not matched to a gene. The germline V gene encodes CDR1 LNHNV and CDR2 YYDKDF (reference sequence). For the CDR3, the DNA is TGTGCCACCAGCGGTCCTTCCACAGGGGACCCCTACGAGCAGTACTTC. Translation: CATSGPSTGDPYEQYF.

The table lists this clonotype with a count of one. The CDR3 end shows no conserved phenylalanine or tryptophan, and so a read error is likely. This chain joins TRBV12-3 or TRBV12-4 and TRBJ2-1, with TRBD2 as a possible D gene (7 bases). Trimming shortened V by 4 bases and J by 6 bases, and 13 bases separated the two germline ends. CDR3 length: 14 residues. CDR3 region: CASSSGGRGNEQFL. CDR3 bases: TGTGCCAGCAGTTCGGGGGGCAGAGGCAATGAGCAGTTCCTC.

V usage is TRBV7-8 and J usage is TRBJ2-2; possible D gene TRBD2, 6 bases. Germline V gives CDR1 SGHVS, CDR2 FQNEAQ. CDR3 length: 15 residues. Trimming pared 1 base from V and 6 bases from J, leaving 12 bases between. This CDR3 is CASSLGGAVAGELFF. CDR3 in DNA: TGTGCCAGCAGCTTAGGCGGGGCTGTTGCCGGGGAGCTGTTTTTT.

The J gene is TRBJ2-7, the V gene TRBV10-3, with 8 bases that match TRBD2. CDR3 length: 14 amino acids. Germline lookup yields CDR1 ENHRY and CDR2 SYGVKD. The trim removed 5 bases at V and 5 bases at J, leaving 8 bases unmatched. CDR3 coding DNA: TGTGCCATCAGTTGGTCGGGAGGGGCCCACGAGCAGTACTTC. Its protein is CAISWSGGAHEQYF.

In the case of this clonotype: Given a much more abundant clone one base away, this may be a read error. The chain carries TRBV7-9 and TRBJ2-7; D possibly matches TRBD1 or TRBD2 (5 bases each). Germline V lookup: CDR1 SEHNR, CDR2 FQNEAQ (reference sequence). CDR3 length: 11 residues. The CDR3 reads CASEGAGERYF. As DNA, the CDR3 is TGTGCCAGCGAAGGGGCGGGCGAGCGGTACTTC.

The sample holds many counts of this clonotype. The chain recombines TRBV4-2 with TRBJ2-7; a weak D match, TRBD1 (6 bases). Trimming left V 1 base short and J 4 bases short, with 11 bases between. Germline CDR1 is LGHNA and CDR2 is YNFKEQ. This CDR3 comprises 14 residues. The CDR3 nucleotides are TGTGCCAGCAGCCAAGGGAGCCAGGGGTACGAGCAGTACTTC. It specifies CASSQGSQGYEQYF.

With respect to this clonotype: This could be a read error, since a much larger clone is one nucleotide away. The rearrangement joins TRBV4-3 to TRBJ2-7; 7 bases line up with TRBD2. Germline V gene data show CDR1 as LGHNA and CDR2 as YSLEER. The CDR3 runs to 16 residues. After removal of 0 bases from V and 4 bases from J, the junction contained 9 bases not matched to a gene. CDR3 coding DNA: TGCGCCAGCAGCCAAGAAGTACGGGGGGTAAAGTACGAGCAGTACTTC. This translates into CASSQEVRGVKYEQYF.

This clonotype was recorded many times. The CDR3 DNA reads as TGTGCCAGCAGTTTAGGGGATACGCAGTATTTT. It is translated as CASSLGDTQYF. J is TRBJ2-3 and V is TRBV28; D is unresolved. CDR1 is MDHEN and CDR2 is SYDVKM in the germline V gene. This CDR3 has 11 residues. The germline V and J ends were trimmed by 2 bases and 6 bases, with 3 bases remaining between them.

This rearrangement joins TRBV2 to TRBJ1-2, with D possibly TRBD1 on 5 matching bases. Trimming took off 6 bases at V and 1 base at J, with 9 bases between the two ends. CDR3 size: 13 residues. CDR1 and CDR2 from the germline V gene are SNHLY and FYNNEI. In DNA form, the CDR3 reads TGTGCCAGCAGAGGGACGGATAACTATGGCTACACCTTC. Translating gives CASRGTDNYGYTF.

The rearrangement uses TRBV29-1 and TRBJ1-1, with TRBD1 as a possible D gene (5 bases). The length of the CDR3 is 15 residues. Trimming cost V 3 bases and J 2 bases, with 16 bases left between them. Germline V CDR1 and CDR2: SQVTM, ANQGSEA. The CDR3 bases are TGCAGCGTTGAGTATAAGGGGACTACAAACACTGAAGCTTTCTTT. Translation gives CSVEYKGTTNTEAFF.

This clonotype showed up many times. The chain couples TRBV12-3 or TRBV12-4 to TRBJ1-5, with D perhaps matching TRBD1 (6 bases). CDR3 length: 15 amino acids. The V and J ends lost 5 bases and 6 bases respectively, with 17 bases between them. The DNA for the CDR3 is TGTGCCAGCAGTCCCCTCGCGGGGGGCGGTCAGCCCCAGCATTTT. This translates into CASSPLAGGGQPQHF.

This clonotype was found many times. The CDR3 DNA reads as TGTGCCAGCAGTGAAGCGCGCGGGATTAATCAGTTCCAGCATTTT. It specifies CASSEARGINQFQHF. The V call is TRBV2, the J call TRBJ1-5; no clear D gene. Between the trimmed V and J ends, which lost 0 bases and 12 bases, there was a span of 18 bases. The CDR3 has 15 amino acids. The germline V gene has CDR1 SNHLY and CDR2 FYNNEI.

This clonotype showed up just a few times. This chain joins TRBV12-3 or TRBV12-4 and TRBJ1-2; D remains unclear. The CDR3 covers 13 residues. Trimming took 2 bases from V and 8 from J, leaving 12 bases between them. The DNA of the CDR3 is TGTGCCAGCAGTTTATGGGGATCAAGGGGCTACACCTTC. It specifies CASSLWGSRGYTF.

A remark on this clonotype: Given a much more abundant clone one base away, this may be a read error. The gene calls are TRBV7-2 and TRBJ2-7; 9 bases fit TRBD2. Looked up from germline, CDR1 is SGHTA and CDR2 is FQGNSA. Trimming took 4 bases from V and 0 from J; bases not matched to a gene: 10. CDR3 length equals 17 residues. CDR3: CASSSGLASYSSYEQYF. The CDR3 DNA follows: TGTGCCAGCAGCTCTGGACTAGCGTCTTACAGCTCCTACGAGCAGTACTTC.

In its sample, this clonotype was seen many times. The chain couples TRBV9 to TRBJ2-3; 8 positions agree with TRBD1. From germline, CDR1 is SGDLS and CDR2 YYNGEE. This CDR3 is built from 15 residues. V gave up 4 bases and J gave up 2 bases; unmatched junction bases: 6. CDR3 residues: CASSPGGVHTDTQYF. The CDR3 bases are TGTGCCAGCAGCCCAGGGGGCGTGCACACAGATACGCAGTATTTT.

This clonotype was observed many times. The chain has TRBV19 and TRBJ1-1, with D unclear. There are 13 residues in the CDR3. The germline V and J ends were trimmed by 3 bases and 1 base, with 6 bases remaining between them. From germline, CDR1 is LNHDA and CDR2 SQIVND (reference sequence). In DNA, the CDR3 is TGTGCCAGTAGTATTTCCGGGAACACTGAAGCTTTCTTT. As protein: CASSISGNTEAFF.

About this clonotype itself: A much larger clone is a single base away; this may be a read error. This sequence joins TRBV19 and TRBJ2-7; 7 bases are a match to TRBD1. CDR1 is LNHDA and CDR2 is SQIVND in the germline V gene (reference sequence). The CDR3 is 12 residues long. The CDR3 DNA reads TGTGCCACCGGGACAGACTCCTACGAGCGGTACTTC. Its protein product is CATGTDSYERYF.

In its sample, this clonotype was seen a few times. The rearrangement joins TRBV19 to TRBJ2-2; a weak D match, TRBD2 (6 bases). Trimming removed 5 bases at V and 1 base at J, with 8 bases between. This CDR3 is 14 amino acids long. CDR1 and CDR2 from the germline V gene are LNHDA and SQIVND (reference sequence). This CDR3 is CASSWGVNTGELFF. DNA of the CDR3: TGTGCCAGTAGTTGGGGGGTGAACACCGGGGAGCTGTTTTTT.